The 3 T cell receptor beta chains given below trace back to one sample, sequenced in a study of blood T cell repertoires in COVID-19. Libraries were prepared by immunoSEQ multiplex PCR; TCRdb keeps only in-frame clonotypes and omits some of them. This table holds 120,000 to 150,000 clones, about four fifths found once. The sample consisted of peripheral blood. Receptors originate from a woman of 80 years or more in a cohort sampled during active or convalescent COVID-19.

The V and J genes are TRBV5-1 and TRBJ2-1; the D is unclear. Trimming took off 0 bases at V and 2 bases at J, with 9 bases between the two ends. This CDR3 is built from 15 residues. Germline V lookup: CDR1 SGHRS, CDR2 YFSETQ. The CDR3 reads CASSLAGWAYNEQFF. CDR3 DNA sequence: TGCGCCAGCAGCTTGGCCGGGTGGGCCTACAATGAGCAGTTCTTC. Full variable domain (remainder filled in from reference TRBV5-1 and TRBJ2-1): KAGVTQTPRYLIKTRGQQVTLSCSPISGHRSVSWYQQTPGQGLQFLFEYFSETQRNKGNFPGRFSGRQFSNSRSEMNVSTLELGDSALYLCASSLAGWAYNEQFFGPGTRLTVL.

V is TRBV5-8 and J is TRBJ2-7, with TRBD1 as a possible D gene (6 bases). The CDR3 covers 18 residues. Germline CDR1 is SGHTS and CDR2 is YDEGEE. V was trimmed by 2 bases and J by 0 bases, leaving 21 bases between them. In nucleotides, the CDR3 is TGTGCCAGCAGCTTCATCAAATCTCCCTGGACAGACTCCTACGAGCAGTACTTC. This codes for CASSFIKSPWTDSYEQYF.

The chain uses TRBV5-1 and TRBJ1-2, with TRBD1 matching over 8 bases. V trimming: 4 bases; J trimming: 6 bases; junction bases outside the gene matches: 11. The CDR3 runs 15 residues. The germline V gene has CDR1 SGHRS and CDR2 YFSETQ. The DNA of the CDR3 is TGCGCCAGCAGCATGCAGGGGGCGCTTCAAGATGGCTACACCTTC. This encodes CASSMQGALQDGYTF. Full variable domain (outside the CDR3, taken from reference TRBV5-1 and TRBJ1-2): KAGVTQTPRYLIKTRGQQVTLSCSPISGHRSVSWYQQTPGQGLQFLFEYFSETQRNKGNFPGRFSGRQFSNSRSEMNVSTLELGDSALYLCASSMQGALQDGYTFGSGTRLTVV.